This T cell receptor (beta chain) was identified in a study of shared clonotypes between healthy human individuals. Study as a whole: Donors were two women and a few men aged 18 to 49.

Findings and limits, study-wide: Incompleteness in sorted-subset sequencing, despite large depth, was shown by rarefaction.

The protocol was immunoSEQ multiplex PCR, while the TCRdb copy is restricted to in-frame clones and leaves out a portion. The sample carries about a million clones, about 75% recorded once. A word on this clone: Antigen specificity is unknown.

The specimen was memory CD4+ T cells sorted from blood. Specified subset: CD45RA-negative fraction. The receptor comes from a man younger than 30 in good health.

CDR3 nucleotides: TGTGCCAGCAGTTTAATTTCGGGGGGTAAGACTGAAGCTTTCTTT. Amino acid sequence: CASSLISGGKTEAFF. The V gene is TRBV28, the J gene TRBJ1-1, with D maybe TRBD1 (5 bases). V lost 2 bases, J lost 5 bases, and 15 bases lay in between. Germline V lookup: CDR1 MDHEN, CDR2 SYDVKM. CDR3 length equals 15 residues. The whole variable domain, remainder taken from reference TRBV28 and TRBJ1-1, is DVKVTQSSRYLVKRTGEKVFLECVQDMDHENMFWYRQDPGLGLRLIYFSYDVKMKEKGDIPEGYSVSREKKERFSLILESASTNQTSMYLCASSLISGGKTEAFFGQGTRLTVV.